This record looks at one TCR beta chain sequence and its context. The antigen is unknown. Expressed TCRB transcripts were sequenced because the isolated RNA had all been reverse transcribed beforehand. The repertoire was sequenced with immunoSEQ multiplex PCR; TCRdb's copy has only in-frame clones and lacks some. The sample lists 600,000 or so clones, over 11% occurring once. This record comes from a study of beta chain features in type 1 diabetes. Study-level results: Moderate but significant shortening of TCRB CDR3s was recorded in all four CD4+ subsets from Type 1 diabetes patients. Cells expressing TCR highly could be over-represented by cDNA sequencing.

One heparinised draw of blood, averaging about 110 mL, came from each donor. Sorted populations all exceeded 95% purity. What was sequenced was naive CD4+ T cells from blood. The receptor comes from a man aged 18 to 30 with type 1 diabetes.

As DNA, the CDR3 is TGCGCCAGCAGCACCCTCCAAGAGACCCAGTACTTC. Its translation: CASSTLQETQYF. This chain connects TRBV5-1 to TRBJ2-5; no definite D call. Trimming took 4 bases from V and 1 from J, leaving 5 bases between them. The CDR3 is made up of 12 amino acids. In germline, CDR1 is SGHRS, CDR2 YFSETQ.